The text below deals with one TCR beta chain. Its target is unknown. Trimming left V 4 bases short and J 8 bases short, with 6 bases between. Germline V gene sequence: CDR1 SGHNT, CDR2 YENEEA. This CDR3 spans 11 amino acids. The data were taken from a study of PD-1 blockade in mismatch repair-deficient tumors. About the research overall: Patients had approximately 12 mismatch repair-deficient cancer types, all previously treated and progressing.

General study points: Tumor-resident clones, often absent from pretreatment blood, expanded after pembrolizumab and then contracted.

All patients were mismatch repair deficient, assessed by either PCR or immunohistochemistry. The TCR-sequenced patients were a few responders to pembrolizumab. The assay was immunoSEQ multiplex PCR, and TCRdb's table has in-frame clones only and misses some. The sample includes roughly 110,000 clones, more than 60% seen only once; the top ten take about 4.7%. The sample in question was peripheral blood, obtained more than 58 weeks after starting pembrolizumab. This rearrangement joins TRBV11-3 to TRBJ2-1; D may be TRBD1 or TRBD2 (5 bases each). This clonotype was obtained from an adult with mismatch repair-deficient cancer. This chain's CDR3 is CASSWGYEQFF. CDR3 DNA sequence: TGTGCCAGCAGCTGGGGGTATGAGCAGTTCTTC.